Listed below are T cell receptor beta chains from one sample, sequenced in a study of memory CD4+ T cells and cytomegalovirus serostatus. Generated by immunoSEQ multiplex PCR, the TCRdb table keeps only in-frame clones and is missing some. This sample has around 53,000 clones, with less than 85% found just once. Sequenced: memory CD4+ T cells from blood. These receptors originate from an adult in good health and CMV-seronegative. The CDR3 runs from the conserved cysteine through the conserved F or W. The D gene is left open where the match is weak. Clone size is given for some rows only: seen once, a few or many times, or a class if the clone is expanded.

clone size | J gene | V gene | D gene | CDR3 protein | CDR3 DNA
- | TRBJ2-6 | TRBV28 | - | CASRTGHPSANVLTF | TGTGCCAGCAGGACAGGCCACCCCTCCGCCAACGTCCTGACTTTC
- | TRBJ1-5 | TRBV28 | - | CASSLRGQPQHF | TGTGCCAGCAGTTTACGAGGTCAGCCCCAGCATTTT
- | TRBJ1-1 | TRBV19 | - | CASSMRQNTEAFF | TGTGCCAGTAGTATGCGGCAGAACACTGAAGCTTTCTTT
- | TRBJ1-1 | TRBV7-2 | - | CASSYNRNTEAFF | TGTGCCAGCAGCTACAACAGGAACACTGAAGCTTTCTTT
- | TRBJ2-1 | TRBV5-1 | - | CASSLGGGRYNEQFF | TGCGCCAGCAGCTTGGGGGGCGGACGCTACAATGAGCAGTTCTTC
- | TRBJ1-6 | TRBV14 | - | CASSLHKKTTSSYNSPLHF | TGTGCCAGCAGCCTACATAAAAAAACAACGAGCTCCTATAATTCACCCCTCCACTTT
- | TRBJ1-1 | TRBV19 | - | CASSIPGQNTEAFF | TGTGCCAGTAGTATCCCCGGACAGAACACTGAAGCTTTCTTT
few | TRBJ2-7 | TRBV14 | TRBD2 | CASSAGVRSYEQYF | TGTGCCAGCAGTGCGGGGGTTAGGTCCTACGAGCAGTACTTC
- | TRBJ1-4 | TRBV5-1 | - | CASSPALGGEKLFF | TGCGCCAGCAGCCCGGCTCTTGGGGGTGAAAAACTGTTTTTT
- | TRBJ1-1 | TRBV20-1 | - | CSAKGDTEAFF | TGCAGTGCGAAGGGAGACACTGAAGCTTTCTTT
- | TRBJ2-3 | TRBV4-2 | - | CASSQGLAKDTQYF | TGTGCCAGCAGCCAGGGCCTAGCAAAAGATACGCAGTATTTT
- | TRBJ2-1 | TRBV5-1 | - | CASSTQGNEQFF | TGCGCCAGCAGCACCCAGGGTAATGAGCAGTTCTTC
once | TRBJ2-3 | TRBV5-1 | TRBD2 | CASSNPSLAGATTDTQYF | TGCGCCAGCAGCAACCCATCACTAGCGGGGGCGACCACAGATACGCAGTATTTT
few | TRBJ2-3 | TRBV2 | - | CASNVGATDTQYF | TGTGCCAGCAATGTGGGCGCAACAGATACGCAGTATTTT
once | TRBJ1-5 | TRBV6-1 | TRBD1 | CASSHRGPQPQHF | TGTGCCAGCAGCCACAGGGGGCCTCAGCCCCAGCATTTT
- | TRBJ1-2 | TRBV18 | - | CASSPSRGRNVYGYTF | TGTGCCAGCTCACCATCCCGGGGGCGCAATGTTTATGGCTACACCTTC
- | TRBJ2-1 | TRBV29-1 | - | CSVEPMRRGYVSEQFF | TGCAGCGTTGAACCTATGAGGAGAGGGTACGTCAGTGAGCAGTTCTTC
- | TRBJ2-1 | TRBV5-4 | TRBD2 | CASSRGGRADNEQFF | TGTGCCAGCAGCCGGGGGGGCAGGGCTGATAATGAGCAGTTCTTC
- | TRBJ1-1 | TRBV6-6 | - | CASGHQNTEAFF | TGTGCCAGCGGCCATCAAAACACTGAAGCTTTCTTT
- | TRBJ2-7 | TRBV7-9 | TRBD1 | CASRPGGHEQYF | TGTGCCAGCAGACCAGGGGGCCACGAGCAGTACTTC
- | TRBJ2-7 | TRBV6-6 | TRBD2 | CASTLAGGYEQYF | TGTGCCAGCACCCTAGCGGGGGGATACGAGCAGTACTTC
once | TRBJ1-1 | TRBV5-1 | - | CASSPEGGSYTEAFF | TGCGCCAGCAGCCCCGAGGGCGGGAGTTACACTGAAGCTTTCTTT
- | TRBJ1-5 | TRBV7-9 | TRBD1 | CASSLGTGNQPQHF | TGTGCCAGCAGCTTGGGGACAGGCAATCAGCCCCAGCATTTT
- | TRBJ2-1 | TRBV5-8 | TRBD2 | CASGWLAGASNEQFF | TGTGCCTCCGGGTGGTTGGCGGGAGCCTCCAATGAGCAGTTCTTC
- | TRBJ2-7 | TRBV18 | TRBD2 | CASSPQRGLYEQYF | TGTGCCAGCTCCCCCCAGCGGGGACTCTACGAGCAGTACTTC
- | TRBJ1-2 | TRBV2 | TRBD1 | CASRAGTGDYGYTF | TGTGCCAGCAGAGCCGGGACAGGGGACTATGGCTACACCTTC
- | TRBJ2-2 | TRBV6-1 | - | CASSPGRVGELFF | TGTGCCAGCAGCCCGGGACGCGTCGGGGAGCTGTTTTTT
- | TRBJ2-7 | TRBV6-1 | - | CASSEAAAGSYEQYF | TGTGCCAGCAGTGAAGCCGCAGCGGGCTCCTACGAGCAGTACTTC
- | TRBJ2-3 | TRBV5-3 | - | CARSLIGESTDTQYF | TGTGCCAGAAGCTTGATTGGGGAGAGCACAGATACGCAGTATTTT
- | TRBJ1-2 | TRBV5-1 | TRBD1 | CASSPGTGVRKGYTF | TGCGCCAGCAGCCCAGGGACAGGGGTGCGGAAAGGCTACACCTTC
- | TRBJ2-5 | TRBV18 | - | CASSPLAGETQYF | TGTGCCAGCTCACCATTAGCAGGGGAGACCCAGTACTTC
- | TRBJ1-5 | TRBV28 | - | CASSLFGAPNNQPQHF | TGTGCCAGCAGTTTATTTGGTGCACCCAACAATCAGCCCCAGCATTTT
- | TRBJ2-7 | TRBV6-5 | TRBD1 | CASSHTGTAAYEQYF | TGTGCCAGCAGTCACACCGGGACAGCAGCCTACGAGCAGTACTTC
- | TRBJ2-3 | TRBV7-3 | TRBD2 | CASSLVAGGPTSTDTQYF | TGTGCCAGCAGCTTAGTAGCGGGAGGACCTACTAGCACAGATACGCAGTATTTT
- | TRBJ2-5 | TRBV14 | - | CASSPSQGRNQETQYF | TGTGCCAGCAGCCCAAGCCAAGGACGGAATCAAGAGACCCAGTACTTC
- | TRBJ2-1 | TRBV28 | TRBD2 | CASSLAGLYNEQFF | TGTGCCAGCTCTTTAGCGGGCCTGTACAATGAGCAGTTCTTC
- | TRBJ1-1 | TRBV19 | - | CASSIDRGEEAFF | TGTGCCAGTAGTATAGATCGCGGAGAAGAAGCTTTCTTT
- | TRBJ1-5 | TRBV6-6 | - | CASSSFSNQPQHF | TGTGCCAGCAGTAGTTTCAGCAATCAGCCCCAGCATTTT
- | TRBJ1-4 | TRBV5-6 | TRBD1 | CASSPRSGGRHGKLFF | TGTGCCAGCAGCCCCCGATCAGGGGGCAGACATGGAAAACTGTTTTTT
few | TRBJ1-2 | TRBV2 | - | CASKLRDKGYGYTF | TGTGCCAGCAAATTACGGGACAAGGGCTATGGCTACACCTTC
- | TRBJ1-1 | TRBV5-1 | - | CASSLEQLNTEAFF | TGCGCCAGCAGCTTGGAACAGTTGAACACTGAAGCTTTCTTT
- | TRBJ2-7 | TRBV6-5 | - | CASRFTLGEQYF | TGTGCCAGCAGATTTACACTGGGGGAGCAGTACTTC
- | TRBJ2-5 | TRBV21-1 | - | CASSKERCRVRGETQYF | TGTGCCAGCAGCAAAGAAAGGTGCAGGGTGCGAGGAGAGACCCAGTACTTC
- | TRBJ1-2 | TRBV6-1 | TRBD1 | CASILDRGDSYGYTF | TGTGCCAGCATACTAGACAGGGGGGATAGCTATGGCTACACCTTC
- | TRBJ2-7 | TRBV11-3 | TRBD1 | CASSWGQGTAFIYEQYF | TGTGCCAGCAGCTGGGGACAGGGGACCGCCTTCATTTACGAGCAGTACTTC
few | TRBJ1-1 | TRBV19 | - | CASNPGTLNTEAFF | TGTGCCAGTAACCCCGGGACACTGAACACTGAAGCTTTCTTT
- | TRBJ2-7 | TRBV4-2 | TRBD2 | CASSQVSSGLLAYEQYF | TGTGCCAGCAGCCAAGTCTCATCGGGACTACTGGCCTACGAGCAGTACTTC
- | TRBJ1-3 | TRBV19 | - | CASQQGNSGNTIYF | TGTGCCAGTCAACAGGGTAACTCTGGAAACACCATATATTTT
- | TRBJ2-1 | TRBV19 | TRBD1 | CASSDFRGLYYNEQFF | TGTGCCAGTTCGGACTTTAGGGGGCTGTACTACAATGAGCAGTTCTTC
- | TRBJ1-2 | TRBV15 | - | CATSRGETGNYGYTF | TGTGCCACCAGCAGAGGAGAAACAGGGAACTATGGCTACACCTTC
- | TRBJ1-2 | TRBV29-1 | - | CSVDGVWGYTF | TGCAGCGTTGATGGAGTGTGGGGCTACACCTTC
- | TRBJ2-1 | TRBV15 | - | CATSRDGVPGEQFF | TGTGCCACCAGCAGAGACGGGGTGCCAGGGGAGCAGTTCTTC
- | TRBJ1-5 | TRBV5-5 | - | CASSLAPGSDQPQHF | TGTGCCAGCAGCTTGGCACCCGGGAGCGATCAGCCCCAGCATTTT